These 16 T cell receptor beta chains came from one sample sequenced in a study of blood T cell repertoires in COVID-19. Assay used: immunoSEQ multiplex PCR; TCRdb lists only in-frame clones, some missing. The sample contains 85,000 to 130,000 clones, about 87% of which appear only once. Sequenced material: peripheral blood. These receptors were obtained from a man aged 45-60 years with acute or convalescent COVID-19.

The J gene is TRBJ2-2, the V gene TRBV24-1; 11 bases agree with TRBD1. CDR1 is KGHDR and CDR2 is SFDVKD in the germline V gene. The CDR3 sequence is 16 residues long. Trimming took 4 bases from V and 6 from J; bases not matched to a gene: 6. The CDR3 DNA follows: TGTGCCACCAGTGACCTGGACAGGGGGCAATCCGGGGAGCTGTTTTTT. Protein product: CATSDLDRGQSGELFF.

The chain combines TRBV7-9 with TRBJ2-3, with 7 bases fitting TRBD1. Germline-derived CDR1 and CDR2 are SEHNR and FQNEAQ (reference sequence). This CDR3 has 14 residues. With V trimmed by 10 bases and J by 0 bases, 7 bases remained unmatched. Here the CDR3 DNA reads TGTGCCACCTGGGACAGCCTTAGCACAGATACGCAGTATTTT. This codes for CATWDSLSTDTQYF.

Notes on this clone: One end of the junction fails to match germline, which may point to a read error. V usage is TRBV7-2 and J usage is TRBJ2-7; 10 positions agree with TRBD2. Germline CDR1 reads SGHTA; CDR2 reads FQGNSA. CDR3 length: 15 residues. The CDR3, as DNA: TGTGCCAGCAGTTTAGCCGGGACTAGCGCCTACGAGCAGTACTTC. As protein: CASSLAGTSAYEQYF. The whole variable domain, remainder taken from reference TRBV7-2 and TRBJ2-7, is GAGVSQSPSNKVTEKGKDVELRCDPISGHTALYWYRQSLGQGLEFLIYFQGNSAPDKSGLPSDRFSAERTGGSVSTLTIQRTQQEDSAVYLCASSLAGTSAYEQYFGPGTRLTVT.

The chain combines TRBV15 with TRBJ1-3, with a possible D match to TRBD1 (6 bases). Trimming took off 3 bases at V and 4 bases at J, with 13 bases between the two ends. The CDR3 contains 15 residues. CDR1 is LNHNV, CDR2 YYDKDF, per germline (reference sequence). The CDR3 DNA is TGTGCCACCAGCAGCGAGAGGGGGATCGGAAACACCATATATTTT. This gives the protein CATSSERGIGNTIYF.

The chain recombines TRBV7-9 with TRBJ2-1; no firm D call. This CDR3 is 11 amino acids long. The ends were cut back, 5 bases at V and 7 bases at J, with 6 bases in the middle. The germline V gene encodes CDR1 SEHNR and CDR2 FQNEAQ (reference sequence). The DNA of the CDR3 is TGTGCCAGCAGCAATAGTAATGAGCAGTTCTTC. Residues: CASSNSNEQFF.

The chain has TRBV19 and TRBJ2-3, with D possibly TRBD1 on 6 matching bases. CDR1 and CDR2 from the germline V gene are LNHDA and SQIVND (reference sequence). The ends were cut back, 0 bases at V and 5 bases at J, with 21 bases in the middle. The CDR3 spans 18 residues. The CDR3 loop is CASSIEAVGSWGQDTQYF. CDR3 coding DNA: TGTGCCAGTAGTATAGAGGCGGTGGGCTCCTGGGGGCAAGATACGCAGTATTTT.

The J gene is TRBJ1-5, the V gene TRBV7-2, with D perhaps matching TRBD1 (5 bases). The CDR3 consists of 14 residues. Trimming removed 1 base from V and 4 bases from J, with 8 bases in between. Germline V gene sequence: CDR1 SGHTA, CDR2 FQGNSA. The CDR3 nucleotides read TGTGCCAGCAGCTTAGGAGCAGGGAATCAGCCCCAGCATTTT. Encoded protein: CASSLGAGNQPQHF. Complete variable domain (other parts from reference TRBV7-2 and TRBJ1-5): GAGVSQSPSNKVTEKGKDVELRCDPISGHTALYWYRQSLGQGLEFLIYFQGNSAPDKSGLPSDRFSAERTGGSVSTLTIQRTQQEDSAVYLCASSLGAGNQPQHFGDGTRLSIL.

This clone was detected only a few times. The chain joins TRBV2 to TRBJ2-3; TRBD2 agrees at 12 bases. The junction had 10 bases not matched to a gene; V was cut back by 6 bases and J by 3 bases. CDR1 is SNHLY and CDR2 is FYNNEI in the germline V gene. This CDR3 has 17 amino acids. This CDR3 reads CASREPTSGRLTDTQYF. CDR3 DNA: TGTGCCAGCAGGGAACCAACTAGCGGGAGGTTGACAGATACGCAGTATTTT. Full variable domain (remainder filled in from reference TRBV2 and TRBJ2-3): EPEVTQTPSHQVTQMGQEVILRCVPISNHLYFYWYRQILGQKVEFLVSFYNNEISEKSEIFDDQFSVERPDGSNFTLKIRSTKLEDSAMYFCASREPTSGRLTDTQYFGPGTRLTVL.

The V and J genes are TRBV6-5 and TRBJ2-7, with D possibly TRBD2 on 5 matching bases. Deletions cut 7 bases from V and 5 bases from J, with 12 bases between. The length of the CDR3 is 12 residues. Germline CDR1 and CDR2: MNHEY and SVGAGI. In nucleotides, the CDR3 is TGTGCCAGCACTAGCAGAATCCACGAGCAGTACTTC. Amino acid sequence: CASTSRIHEQYF.

The CDR3 DNA is TGTGCCATCAGTGGATCCGGGACAGGGTTGGGCTACACCTTC. Translating gives CAISGSGTGLGYTF. The V and J genes are TRBV10-3 and TRBJ1-2, with 9 bases fitting TRBD1. Germline values: CDR1 ENHRY, CDR2 SYGVKD. This CDR3 comprises 14 residues. The junction had 8 bases not matched to a gene; V was cut back by 4 bases and J by 8 bases.

The gene calls are TRBV18 and TRBJ2-7, with a weak D call TRBD1 (6 bases). The germline gives CDR1 KGHSH, CDR2 LQKENI. The V end was cut by 1 base, the J end by 2 bases, with 9 bases between. This CDR3 is built from 14 residues. CDR3 protein: CASSPQGGTYEQYF. The CDR3 coding sequence is TGTGCCAGCTCACCACAAGGGGGAACCTACGAGCAGTACTTC. Drawing the rest from reference TRBV18 and TRBJ2-7, the complete variable domain is NAGVMQNPRHLVRRRGQEARLRCSPMKGHSHVYWYRQLPEEGLKFMVYLQKENIIDESGMPKERFSAEFPKEGPSILRIQQVVRGDSAAYFCASSPQGGTYEQYFGPGTRLTVT.

The V gene is TRBV7-9, the J gene TRBJ1-2, with TRBD1 as a possible D gene (6 bases). The CDR3 consists of 14 residues. In germline, CDR1 is SEHNR, CDR2 FQNEAQ (reference sequence). Trimming stripped 5 bases from V and 2 bases from J, with 12 bases between. In DNA form, the CDR3 reads TGTGCCAGCAGCCTAGGACAGATAAACTATGGCTACACCTTC. Its translation is CASSLGQINYGYTF.

The chain recombines TRBV15 with TRBJ1-1; 7 bases agree with TRBD1. The trim removed 0 bases at V and 2 bases at J, leaving 6 bases unmatched. The CDR3 has 16 residues. Germline CDR1 reads LNHNV; CDR2 reads YYDKDF (reference sequence). CDR3 sequence: CATSRESGTVNTEAFF. CDR3 sequence (DNA): TGTGCCACCAGCAGAGAATCCGGGACAGTAAACACTGAAGCTTTCTTT.

The chain is built from TRBV28 and TRBJ1-2; 7 nucleotides match TRBD1. The CDR3 covers 15 residues. Trimming at V came to 6 bases and at J to 5 bases, leaving 12 bases not matched to a gene. Germline loops: CDR1 MDHEN, CDR2 SYDVKM. The CDR3 is CASSSTRTGGYGYTF. The CDR3 region has the DNA TGTGCCAGCAGCTCAACCCGGACAGGAGGGTATGGCTACACCTTC.

The chain couples TRBV9 to TRBJ2-7; D unresolved. This CDR3 is built from 13 residues. From germline, CDR1 is SGDLS and CDR2 YYNGEE. The V and J ends lost 0 bases and 6 bases respectively, with 10 bases between them. The CDR3 DNA reads as TGTGCCAGCAGCGTAGAGTCCCACGGCGAGCAGTACTTC. This translates into CASSVESHGEQYF.

V and J are TRBV18 and TRBJ2-7, with unresolved D. The germline V gene has CDR1 KGHSH and CDR2 LQKENI. V lost 3 bases and J lost 5, with 17 bases in between. The CDR3 totals 15 residues. The CDR3 DNA reads TGTGCCAGCTCACCCAAGGAGACCGCCTACCACGAGCAGTACTTC. Its protein is CASSPKETAYHEQYF.